This T cell receptor beta chain comes out of a study of cytomegalovirus exposure and HLA in healthy donors. For the study at large: Earlier findings included about 120 million unique TCR beta sequences obtained from 150 million to 200 million T cells. Whole-study findings and limits: The study put around 180 TCR beta chains on its list as cytomegalovirus-associated. TCR beta chains associated with HLA were, in a later analysis, more clonally expanded than equally common others. Presence/absence analyses took donor sequencing depth as roughly uniform.

A word on this clone: The antigen is not known.

The PCR contained 60 Vbeta and 13 Jbeta primers. Method: immunoSEQ multiplex PCR; TCRdb's copy keeps in-frame clones and lacks some. The top ten clones hold about 2.1% of a sample with approximately 160,000 clones, 70% to 90% of them seen once. The germline V gene has CDR1 SGHVS and CDR2 FQNEAQ. The CDR3 has 15 residues. Trimming cost V 2 bases and J 2 bases; bases outside gene matches: 5. Sequenced material: PBMCs. The sequence was obtained from a woman aged 18 to 35 in good health and CMV-seronegative. The rearrangement links TRBV7-8 to TRBJ2-7; 8 nucleotides line up with TRBD1. The CDR3 DNA reads TGTGCCAGCAGCTTAATCGGGACAGGAACCTACGAGCAGTACTTC. This gives the protein CASSLIGTGTYEQYF. Variable domain in full (rest from reference TRBV7-8 and TRBJ2-7): GAGVSQSPRYKVAKRGQDVALRCDPISGHVSLFWYQQALGQGPEFLTYFQNEAQLDKSGLPSDRFFAERPEGSVSTLKIQRTQQEDSAVYLCASSLIGTGTYEQYFGPGTRLTVT.